These 18 T cell receptor beta chains were sequenced from one sample in a study of CD8+CD57+ T cells in acquired aplastic anemia. Those patients picked for sequencing had displayed CD8+CD57+ cell expansion on flow cytometry. The TCR beta profiling, which covered VDJ combination and CDR3 sequence, was carried out using genomic DNA as the template. TCRdb called the reads again in MiXCR, with one record for every CDR3 protein. The repertoire consists of under 200,000 distinct CDR3 sequences, with around 75% occurring once and the leading ten covering approximately 48%. Sequencing used sorted CD4+, CD8+, or CD8+CD57+ T cells (not recorded which) from PBMCs. The receptors shown here come from a human donor with aplastic anemia.

The chain uses TRBV6-4 and TRBJ2-5; D is uncertain. The V gene's germline CDR1 is MRHNA and CDR2 SNTAGT. With 0 bases removed from V and 9 bases from J, the gap between germline ends came to 17 bases. This CDR3 spans 15 amino acids. The CDR3 here is CASSDSGDSNQPQYF. In nucleotides, the CDR3 is TGTGCCAGCAGTGACTCCGGTGATAGCAATCAGCCCCAGTACTTC.

The genes are TRBV20-1 and TRBJ1-2; D unclear. The CDR3 covers 12 residues. V was trimmed by 8 bases and J by 6 bases, leaving 16 bases between them. Germline CDR1 and CDR2: DFQATT and SNEGSKA (reference sequence). CDR3 nucleotide sequence: TGCAGTACCCACCTGAGACGGGATGGCTACACCTTC. Its translation is CSTHLRRDGYTF.

The V call is TRBV19, the J call TRBJ1-2, with D perhaps matching TRBD1 (5 bases). This CDR3 spans 14 amino acids. Germline V gives CDR1 LNHDA, CDR2 SQIVND (reference sequence). V gave up 3 bases and J gave up 8 bases, with 16 bases separating them. The CDR3 DNA sequence: TGTGCCAGTAGTATTGTTCTCAGGGAGGGAGGCTACACCTTC. It encodes CASSIVLREGGYTF.

CDR3 sequence: CASSMRGDQETQYF. The DNA of the CDR3 is TGTGCCAGTAGTATGCGGGGGGACCAAGAGACCCAGTACTTC. V is TRBV19 and J is TRBJ2-5; 8 bases are a match to TRBD2. CDR1 is LNHDA, CDR2 SQIVND, per germline (reference sequence). There are 14 residues in the CDR3. V shed 3 bases and J 0 bases; nucleotides not matched to a gene: 0.

The rearrangement joins TRBV7-2 to TRBJ2-7; TRBD1 is a possible D gene (5 bases). Germline V CDR1 and CDR2: SGHTA, FQGNSA. The V end lost 1 base, the J end lost 4 bases, and 14 bases lay between the germline ends. The CDR3 extends over 15 amino acids. The chain's CDR3 is CASSLVGALGYEQYF. The CDR3 nucleotides read TGTGCCAGCAGCTTAGTTGGGGCGCTTGGATACGAGCAGTACTTC.

The chain uses TRBV2 and TRBJ2-2; maybe TRBD2 (5 bases). The CDR3 runs to 16 residues. V was clipped by 2 bases and J by 0 bases, with 10 bases between them. CDR1 and CDR2 from the germline V gene are SNHLY and FYNNEI. The CDR3 here is CASSESLAANTGELFF. The CDR3 nucleotides are TGTGCCAGCAGTGAATCCCTAGCCGCGAACACCGGGGAGCTGTTTTTT.

The rearrangement links TRBV2 to TRBJ2-1, with 7 bases identical to TRBD2. V was clipped by 4 bases and J by 6 bases; unmatched bases: 6. The germline gives CDR1 SNHLY, CDR2 FYNNEI. This CDR3 spans 14 amino acids. The CDR3 loop reads CASSGTRSSNEQFF. As DNA, the CDR3 is TGTGCCAGCAGTGGGACTAGGTCGTCCAATGAGCAGTTCTTC.

The chain recombines TRBV9 with TRBJ2-5, with D possibly matching TRBD1 (5 bases). There are 14 residues in the CDR3. Germline CDR1 reads SGDLS; CDR2 reads YYNGEE. Trimming left V 0 bases short and J 1 base short, with 7 bases between. CDR3: CASSVGQTQETQYF. The DNA for the CDR3 is TGTGCCAGCAGCGTAGGACAGACCCAAGAGACCCAGTACTTC.

In its sample, this clonotype was seen once. The CDR3 DNA reads as TGCAGTGGTCCTCGGGGGGGCCTTCGGGATACGCAGTATTTT. Its protein is CSGPRGGLRDTQYF. The chain links TRBV20-1 to TRBJ2-3, with 8 bases matching TRBD2. Germline assignment: CDR1 DFQATT and CDR2 SNEGSKA (reference sequence). V shed 7 bases, J shed 6 bases, and the junction held 12 bases outside the gene matches. CDR3 length equals 14 residues.

The chain links TRBV11-1 to TRBJ2-3; D gene uncertain. The CDR3 runs to 16 residues. V was clipped by 3 bases and J by 0 bases, with 13 bases between them. Germline V gene data show CDR1 as SGHAT and CDR2 as FQDESV (reference sequence). In DNA form, the CDR3 reads TGTGCCAGCAGCTTCAGGACCTACGGAAGCACAGATACGCAGTATTTT. This gives the protein CASSFRTYGSTDTQYF.

V and J are TRBV29-1 and TRBJ1-3, with 7 bases lining up with TRBD1. The V gene's germline CDR1 is SQVTM and CDR2 ANQGSEA. V trimming: 4 bases; J trimming: 2 bases; junction bases outside the gene matches: 2. The CDR3 is 13 amino acids. The CDR3 here is CSVATGTGNTIYF. The CDR3 nucleotides are TGCAGCGTTGCGACAGGGACTGGAAACACCATATATTTT. Together with reference TRBV29-1 and TRBJ1-3, the CDR3 gives the full variable domain: SAVISQKPSRDICQRGTSLTIQCQVDSQVTMMFWYRQQPGQSLTLIATANQGSEATYESGFVIDKFPISRPNLTFSTLTVSNMSPEDSSIYLCSVATGTGNTIYFGEGSWLTVV.

Concerning this clonotype: Compared with germline, one end of the junction differs, possibly owing to a read error. V gene TRBV6-4 combines with J gene TRBJ1-3; D gene ambiguous. The germline V gene has CDR1 MRHNA and CDR2 SNTAGT. CDR3 length equals 12 residues. CDR3 residues: CASSDSGTTIYF. The CDR3 region has the DNA TGTGCCAGCAGTGACTCGGGAACCACCATATATTTT.

In the case of this clonotype: In this CDR3 the conserved last residue, phenylalanine or tryptophan, is missing, so a read error is likely. The CDR3 here is CASSLFTLDRMNTEAFL. CDR3 DNA: TGTGCCAGCAGCCTATTCACTCTGGACAGAATGAACACTGAAGCTTTCTTA. The chain links TRBV7-9 to TRBJ1-1, with D possibly TRBD1 on 6 matching bases. The CDR3 sequence is 17 residues long. V dropped 5 bases and J dropped 0 bases, with 19 bases sitting between them. Germline V CDR1 and CDR2: SEHNR, FQNEAQ (reference sequence).

This clonotype was seen many times. The CDR3 region is CASSYSITREQYF. CDR3 in DNA: TGTGCCAGCAGTTACTCGATCACTAGGGAGCAGTACTTC. The chain links TRBV6-2 or TRBV6-3 to TRBJ2-7, with a possible D match to TRBD2 (5 bases). Germline-derived CDR1 and CDR2 are MNHEY and SVGEGT. Trimming took off 0 bases at V and 7 bases at J, with 10 bases between the two ends. The CDR3 length is 13 residues.

The chain carries TRBV5-1 and TRBJ2-5, with TRBD2 matching over 12 bases. Germline V gives CDR1 SGHRS, CDR2 YFSETQ. The length of the CDR3 is 16 residues. V lost 7 bases to trimming and J lost 1 base; unmatched junction nucleotides: 8. CDR3 region: CASSPTSGGFQETQYF. CDR3 DNA sequence: TGCGCCAGCTCACCGACTAGCGGGGGTTTCCAAGAGACCCAGTACTTC.

The chain carries TRBV2 and TRBJ1-5, with TRBD1 as a possible D gene (5 bases). Germline CDR1 reads SNHLY; CDR2 reads FYNNEI. This CDR3 has 14 amino acids. V was cut by 7 bases and J by 4 bases, with 14 bases left in between. The CDR3 sequence is CASTIQGANQPQHF. DNA of the CDR3: TGTGCCAGCACTATCCAGGGCGCGAATCAGCCCCAGCATTTT. Complete variable domain (other parts from reference TRBV2 and TRBJ1-5): EPEVTQTPSHQVTQMGQEVILRCVPISNHLYFYWYRQILGQKVEFLVSFYNNEISEKSEIFDDQFSVERPDGSNFTLKIRSTKLEDSAMYFCASTIQGANQPQHFGDGTRLSIL.

The chain couples TRBV25-1 to TRBJ1-1; D may be TRBD1 (6 bases). The CDR3 extends over 14 amino acids. V shed 3 bases and J shed 4 bases, with 12 bases lying between them. Germline V CDR1 and CDR2: MGHDK, SYGVNS. CDR3 protein: CASSDRFRGTEAFF. The CDR3 coding sequence is TGTGCCAGCAGTGATAGGTTCAGGGGCACTGAAGCTTTCTTT.

For this clonotype: One end of the junction is discordant with germline, which a read error may explain. The rearrangement joins TRBV7-9 to TRBJ2-2, with D tentatively TRBD1 or TRBD2 (6 bases each). Germline loops: CDR1 SEHNR, CDR2 FQNEAQ (reference sequence). The CDR3 is 15 residues long. The CDR3 loop reads CATRSWGQNTGGLFF. The CDR3 nucleotides read TGTGCCACCAGGAGCTGGGGACAAAACACCGGGGGGCTGTTTTTT.